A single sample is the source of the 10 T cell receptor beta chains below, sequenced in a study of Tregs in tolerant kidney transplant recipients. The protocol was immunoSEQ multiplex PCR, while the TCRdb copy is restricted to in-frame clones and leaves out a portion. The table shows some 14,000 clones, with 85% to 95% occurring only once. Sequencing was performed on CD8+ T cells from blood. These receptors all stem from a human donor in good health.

In DNA form, the CDR3 reads TGTGCCAGTCACGATGGTTACGAGCAGTACTTC. Translating gives CASHDGYEQYF. The V and J genes are TRBV6-1 and TRBJ2-7; D remains unclear. V lost 9 bases and J 4 bases, leaving 10 bases between the germline ends. Germline values: CDR1 MNHNS, CDR2 SASEGT. The length of the CDR3 is 11 residues.

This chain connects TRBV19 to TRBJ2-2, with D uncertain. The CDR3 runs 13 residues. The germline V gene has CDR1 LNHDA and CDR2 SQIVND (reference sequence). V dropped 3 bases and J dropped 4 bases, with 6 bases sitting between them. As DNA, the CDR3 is TGTGCCAGTAGTATTGCCATCACCGGGGAGCTGTTTTTT. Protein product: CASSIAITGELFF.

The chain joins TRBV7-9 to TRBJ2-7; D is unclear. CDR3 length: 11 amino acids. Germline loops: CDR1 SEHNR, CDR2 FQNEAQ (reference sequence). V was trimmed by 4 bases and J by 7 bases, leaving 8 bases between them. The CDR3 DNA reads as TGTGCCAGCAGCTCCAGCGCTGAGCAGTACTTC. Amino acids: CASSSSAEQYF.

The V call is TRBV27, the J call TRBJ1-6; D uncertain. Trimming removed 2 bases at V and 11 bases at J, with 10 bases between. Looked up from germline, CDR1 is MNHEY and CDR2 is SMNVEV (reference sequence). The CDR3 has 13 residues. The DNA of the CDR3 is TGTGCCAGCAGTTTACCCATGAGGACACCCCTCCACTTT. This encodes CASSLPMRTPLHF.

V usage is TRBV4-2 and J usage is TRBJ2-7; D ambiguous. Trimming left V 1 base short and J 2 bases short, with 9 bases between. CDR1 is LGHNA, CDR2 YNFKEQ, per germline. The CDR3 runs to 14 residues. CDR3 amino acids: CASSQALMTYEQYF. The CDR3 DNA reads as TGTGCCAGCAGCCAAGCCTTAATGACCTACGAGCAGTACTTC.

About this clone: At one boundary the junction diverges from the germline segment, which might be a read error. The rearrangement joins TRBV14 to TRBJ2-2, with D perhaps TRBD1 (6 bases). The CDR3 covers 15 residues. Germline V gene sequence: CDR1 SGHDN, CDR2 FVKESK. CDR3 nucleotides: TGTGCCAGCAGCCCAACAGGGTGGTACCCCGGGAAGCTGTTTTTT. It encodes CASSPTGWYPGKLFF.

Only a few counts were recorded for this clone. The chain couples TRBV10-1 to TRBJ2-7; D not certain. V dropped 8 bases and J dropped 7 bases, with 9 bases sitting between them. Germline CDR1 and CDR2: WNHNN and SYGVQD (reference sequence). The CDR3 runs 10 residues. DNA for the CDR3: TGCGCCAGCGCCAAATGGGAGCAGTACTTC. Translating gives CASAKWEQYF.

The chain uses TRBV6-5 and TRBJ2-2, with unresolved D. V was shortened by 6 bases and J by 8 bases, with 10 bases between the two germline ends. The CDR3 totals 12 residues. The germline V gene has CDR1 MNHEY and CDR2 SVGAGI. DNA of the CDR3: TGTGCCAGCAGCTGGGGTTTGGGGGAGCTGTTTTTT. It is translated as CASSWGLGELFF.

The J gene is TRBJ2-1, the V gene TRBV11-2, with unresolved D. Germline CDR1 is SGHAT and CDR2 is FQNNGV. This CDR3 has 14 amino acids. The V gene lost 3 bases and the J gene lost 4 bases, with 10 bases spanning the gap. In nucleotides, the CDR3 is TGTGCCAGCAGCTTTGGTGGTCGGTACAATGAGCAGTTCTTC. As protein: CASSFGGRYNEQFF. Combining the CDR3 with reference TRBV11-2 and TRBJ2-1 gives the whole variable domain EAGVAQSPRYKIIEKRQSVAFWCNPISGHATLYWYQQILGQGPKLLIQFQNNGVVDDSQLPKDRFSAERLKGVDSTLKIQPAKLEDSAVYLCASSFGGRYNEQFFGPGTRLTVL.

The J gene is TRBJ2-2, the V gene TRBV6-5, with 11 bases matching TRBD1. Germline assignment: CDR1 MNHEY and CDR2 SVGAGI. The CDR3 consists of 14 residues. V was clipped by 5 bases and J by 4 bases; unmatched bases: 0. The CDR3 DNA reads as TGTGCCAGCAGTGGACAGGGGGCCACCGGGGAGCTGTTTTTT. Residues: CASSGQGATGELFF.